These 21 T cell receptor beta chains were all obtained from the same sample, sequenced in a study of early T cells in non-severe SARS-CoV-2 infection. TCRdb ran MiXCR on the 5' RACE reads and lists one entry per CDR3 protein. Of 65,000 to 85,000 distinct CDR3 sequences detected, roughly 10% appear once; the ten largest clones hold 15% to 18%. The sequencing used whole blood, collected at baseline. All receptors come from an adult who was a healthcare worker with PCR-confirmed SARS-CoV-2 infection or an uninfected control (not recorded which).

The sample holds many counts of this clonotype. The chain carries TRBV19 and TRBJ2-1; maybe TRBD2 (6 bases). Deletions cut 8 bases from V and 7 bases from J, with 18 bases between. The CDR3 has 14 amino acids. Germline CDR1 and CDR2: LNHDA and SQIVND (reference sequence). For the CDR3, the DNA is TGTGCCAGTGCCAGAGGGACTCGAAATAATGAGCAGTTCTTC. Protein: CASARGTRNNEQFF.

This clonotype was counted many times. The V gene is TRBV18, the J gene TRBJ2-7, with 7 bases aligning to TRBD2. Germline CDR1 is KGHSH and CDR2 is LQKENI. V lost 4 bases, J lost 0 bases, and 6 bases stayed unmatched. The CDR3 length is 15 residues. Here the CDR3 reads CASSLSRGSSYEQYF. CDR3 nucleotide sequence: TGTGCCAGCTCACTGTCTCGCGGGAGCTCCTACGAGCAGTACTTC.

This clonotype came up many times. The chain has TRBV4-2 and TRBJ2-4; weak D call: TRBD1 (5 bases). The V gene lost 1 base and the J gene lost 5 bases, with 6 bases spanning the gap. This CDR3 has 13 residues. Germline V CDR1 and CDR2: LGHNA, YNFKEQ. In nucleotides, the CDR3 is TGTGCCAGCAGCCAAGGGGGCCAAAACATTCAGTACTTC. It translates to CASSQGGQNIQYF.

In its sample, this clonotype was seen many times. V and J are TRBV11-2 and TRBJ1-2; a weak D match, TRBD1 (5 bases). The V and J ends lost 0 bases and 6 bases respectively, with 17 bases between them. Germline CDR1 is SGHAT and CDR2 is FQNNGV. CDR3 length: 16 residues. For the CDR3, the DNA is TGTGCCAGCAGCTTAGATTCACGAGGGGCTTGGAATGGCTACACCTTC. It is translated as CASSLDSRGAWNGYTF.

This clonotype has ten or more counts. The chain combines TRBV4-3 with TRBJ1-5; D is unresolved. Per the germline V gene, CDR1 is LGHNA and CDR2 is YSLEER. CDR3 length: 13 residues. The V gene lost 0 bases and the J gene lost 5 bases, with 5 bases spanning the gap. DNA for the CDR3: TGCGCCAGCAGCCAAGAGATTGATCAGCCCCAGCATTTT. Residues: CASSQEIDQPQHF.

The chain employs TRBV19 and TRBJ1-5; D may be TRBD1 (5 bases). The CDR3 totals 14 residues. Trimming cost V 11 bases and J 3 bases, with 17 bases left between them. CDR1 and CDR2 from the germline V gene are LNHDA and SQIVND (reference sequence). DNA of the CDR3: TGTGCCTGCTCGGGGGTGAAGGTCAATCAGCCCCAGCATTTT. Its protein product is CACSGVKVNQPQHF. Variable domain in full (rest from reference TRBV19 and TRBJ1-5): DGGITQSPKYLFRKEGQNVTLSCEQNLNHDAMYWYRQDPGQGLRLIYYSQIVNDFQKGDIAEGYSVSREKKESFPLTVTSAQKNPTAFYLCACSGVKVNQPQHFGDGTRLSIL.

This clonotype was recorded many times. V is TRBV6-2 or TRBV6-3 and J is TRBJ2-3; D perhaps matches TRBD1 (5 bases). From germline, CDR1 is MNHEY and CDR2 SVGEGT. This CDR3 has 19 residues. The germline V and J ends were trimmed by 9 bases and 3 bases, with 31 bases remaining between them. The CDR3 spells CASSNEPYRKTFATDTQYF. The CDR3 region has the DNA TGTGCCAGTAGTAATGAACCCTACAGGAAGACATTTGCAACAGATACGCAGTATTTT.

This clonotype was seen only a few times. This rearrangement joins TRBV12-5 to TRBJ2-1; D uncertain. Germline CDR1 reads LGHNT; CDR2 reads FRNRAP. This CDR3 is built from 14 residues. V lost 0 bases to trimming and J lost 8 bases, with 11 bases between them. The CDR3 DNA follows: TGTGCTAGTGGTTTGGTACCTGCCGCCGATGAGCAGTTCTTC. This codes for CASGLVPAADEQFF. Complete variable domain (other parts from reference TRBV12-5 and TRBJ2-1): DARVTQTPRHKVTEMGQEVTMRCQPILGHNTVFWYRQTMMQGLELLAYFRNRAPLDDSGMPKDRFSAEMPDATLATLKIQPSEPRDSAVYFCASGLVPAADEQFFGPGTRLTVL.

V and J are TRBV28 and TRBJ1-5; D remains unclear. Germline V CDR1 and CDR2: MDHEN, SYDVKM. V lost 3 bases to trimming and J lost 6 bases, with 3 bases between them. The length of the CDR3 is 11 residues. CDR3 DNA: TGTGCCAGCAGTTTTCGTCAGCCCCAGCATTTT. It encodes CASSFRQPQHF.

This clonotype was picked up many times. The chain joins TRBV4-1 to TRBJ2-2; 13 bases are shared with TRBD2. The V gene end was trimmed by 4 bases and the J gene end by 8 bases; junction bases not matched to a gene: 10. Germline CDR1 and CDR2: MGHRA and YSYEKL. This CDR3 is built from 17 residues. CDR3: CASSPLTSGRAGGELFF. The CDR3 nucleotides read TGCGCCAGCAGCCCCCTCACTAGCGGGAGGGCAGGTGGGGAGCTGTTTTTT.

The chain recombines TRBV14 with TRBJ2-1, with TRBD2 matching 9 bases. The CDR3 runs 15 residues. The V gene end was trimmed by 1 base and the J gene end by 14 bases; junction bases not matched to a gene: 12. Looked up from germline, CDR1 is SGHDN and CDR2 is FVKESK. This CDR3 reads CASSQGIGSGRIEFF. CDR3 sequence (DNA): TGTGCCAGCAGCCAAGGTATCGGTAGCGGGAGAATTGAGTTCTTC.

This clonotype was seen more than once but under ten times. The chain is built from TRBV20-1 and TRBJ2-7, with 7 bases identical to TRBD2. The V gene end was trimmed by 3 bases and the J gene end by 3 bases; junction bases not matched to a gene: 14. The CDR3 length is 16 residues. Germline V gene data show CDR1 as DFQATT and CDR2 as SNEGSKA (reference sequence). CDR3 nucleotides: TGCAGTGCTAGTGGGAGTTCGGCGGGAGAGGGCTACGAGCAGTACTTC. As protein: CSASGSSAGEGYEQYF.

This clonotype was seen ten or more times. The chain employs TRBV29-1 and TRBJ2-1; 8 bases align to TRBD1. Germline assignment: CDR1 SQVTM and CDR2 ANQGSEA. The length of the CDR3 is 14 residues. V trimming: 6 bases; J trimming: 7 bases; junction bases outside the gene matches: 11. CDR3: CSVWTGRMRNEQFF. DNA for the CDR3: TGCAGCGTGTGGACAGGGAGAATGAGGAATGAGCAGTTCTTC.

The chain employs TRBV3-1 and TRBJ2-7; 8 bases agree with TRBD1. The CDR3 has 16 amino acids. Germline CDR1 is LGHDT and CDR2 is YNNKEL (reference sequence). V lost 2 bases to trimming and J lost 0 bases; unmatched junction nucleotides: 6. This CDR3 is CASSQQYRGNSYEQYF. CDR3 DNA sequence: TGTGCCAGCAGCCAACAGTACAGGGGGAACTCCTACGAGCAGTACTTC.

The gene calls are TRBV5-4 and TRBJ1-2; 8 bases are shared with TRBD1. Germline trimming cut 0 bases from V and 4 bases from J; bases unmatched to any gene: 2. The CDR3 has 14 residues. Germline CDR1 SGHNT, CDR2 YYREEE (reference sequence). CDR3 in amino acids: CASSLVDRGYGYTF. The DNA for the CDR3 is TGTGCCAGCAGCTTGGTTGACAGGGGCTATGGCTACACCTTC.

This clonotype turned up a few times. The chain carries TRBV10-3 and TRBJ1-3; 7 bases line up with TRBD1. The CDR3 is 17 residues long. The germline gives CDR1 ENHRY, CDR2 SYGVKD. The ends lost 6 bases at V and 1 base at J; junction bases unmatched: 12. As DNA, the CDR3 is TGTGCCATCAGAGCTTTACCGACAGGGCAGTCTGGAAACACCATATATTTT. Translated, it gives CAIRALPTGQSGNTIYF.

This clonotype was found many times. The rearrangement joins TRBV28 to TRBJ2-7; a weak D match, TRBD1 (6 bases). Deletions cut 2 bases from V and 7 bases from J, with 12 bases between. The germline V gene has CDR1 MDHEN and CDR2 SYDVKM. This CDR3 region has 13 residues. This CDR3 is CASSLTGRQEQYF. CDR3 coding DNA: TGTGCCAGCAGTTTAACAGGGAGACAAGAGCAGTACTTC.

This clonotype was observed once. The gene calls are TRBV28 and TRBJ1-1, with D hard to call. Deletions cut 3 bases from V and 0 bases from J, with 5 bases between. Germline V CDR1 and CDR2: MDHEN, SYDVKM. The CDR3 extends over 13 amino acids. Here the CDR3 DNA reads TGTGCCAGCAGTTTTTGGGTGAACACTGAAGCTTTCTTT. Translating it yields CASSFWVNTEAFF.

In this sample, this clonotype turned up many times. V and J are TRBV14 and TRBJ2-1; 11 bases line up with TRBD1. CDR3 length: 14 residues. Trimming took 6 bases from V and 8 from J; bases not matched to a gene: 6. Germline V gene data show CDR1 as SGHDN and CDR2 as FVKESK. The CDR3, as DNA: TGTGCCAGCAGACCCGGGACAGGGGGTTATGAGCAGTTCTTC. Amino acid sequence: CASRPGTGGYEQFF.

The sample holds many counts of this clonotype. CDR3 sequence reads: CATRTGVATGELFF. As DNA, the CDR3 is TGTGCCACCCGGACAGGGGTGGCCACCGGGGAGCTGTTTTTT. V usage is TRBV12-3 or TRBV12-4 and J usage is TRBJ2-2, with 9 bases that match TRBD1. V trimming: 10 bases; J trimming: 4 bases; junction bases outside the gene matches: 7. The CDR3 extends over 14 amino acids.

The V call is TRBV3-1, the J call TRBJ2-1; D possibly corresponds to TRBD2 (6 bases). Germline V gene lookup returns CDR1 LGHDT and CDR2 YNNKEL (reference sequence). The CDR3 has 15 residues. Trimming removed 1 base from V and 0 bases from J, with 7 bases in between. Here the CDR3 DNA reads TGTGCCAGCAGCCAAGCGGGAGTCTCCTACAATGAGCAGTTCTTC. It codes for CASSQAGVSYNEQFF.